This TCR beta chain was sequenced during a study of T cells after yellow fever vaccination. TCRdb ran MiXCR on the 5' RACE reads and lists one entry per CDR3 protein. The sample yields 150,000 to 200,000 distinct CDR3 sequences, under 7.5% seen once. In this sample, this clonotype turned up many times. Sequencing was performed on CD4+ T cells sorted from PBMCs, taken about 5 days after the first yellow fever vaccination. The receptor was derived from a man in his late teens or twenties who received the YFV17D yellow fever vaccine.

CDR3 nucleotide sequence: TGTGCCACCAGTGATTCCGGGACAGGGACGCACAATGAGCAGTTCTTC. Its protein product is CATSDSGTGTHNEQFF. The genes are TRBV24-1 and TRBJ2-1, with 9 bases fitting TRBD1. The CDR3 contains 16 residues. Per germline, CDR1 KGHDR and CDR2 SFDVKD. J gave up 5 bases and V 2 bases, and 6 bases lay outside the gene matches.